This TCR beta chain was profiled in a study of Tregs in tolerant kidney transplant recipients. Study outcomes and limitations: Biological reproducibility was not directly addressed in this study.

Generated by immunoSEQ multiplex PCR, the TCRdb table keeps only in-frame clones and is missing some. The sample has 45,000 or so clones; approximately 89% are singletons. About this clone itself: What it binds is unknown.

The CDR3 spans 16 residues. Germline V gives CDR1 SGHDT, CDR2 YYEEEE. Germline trimming cut 0 bases from V and 3 bases from J; bases unmatched to any gene: 6. Related graft donors supplied nonmyeloablative bone marrow transplants, and mixed chimerism was transient. The TCR comes from a human patient who received a combined kidney and bone marrow transplant. Some T cells may trace back to the graft donor. The material was CD8+ T cells from blood (PBMCs), obtained 12 months after the transplant. The chain is built from TRBV5-6 and TRBJ2-7, with TRBD2 identical over 10 bases. Here the CDR3 reads CASSLGSGGANYEQYF. The CDR3 region has the DNA TGTGCCAGCAGCTTGGGGAGCGGGGGGGCCAACTACGAGCAGTACTTC.